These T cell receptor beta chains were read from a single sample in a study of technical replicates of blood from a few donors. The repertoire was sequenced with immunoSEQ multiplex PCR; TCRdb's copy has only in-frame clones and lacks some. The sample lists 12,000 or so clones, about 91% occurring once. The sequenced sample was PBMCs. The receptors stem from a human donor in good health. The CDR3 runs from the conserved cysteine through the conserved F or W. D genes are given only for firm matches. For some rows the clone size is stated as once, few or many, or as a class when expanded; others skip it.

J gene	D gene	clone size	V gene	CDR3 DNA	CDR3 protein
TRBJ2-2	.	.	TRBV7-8	TGTGCCAGCAGCCCCAGCCTAGAAATTCGGAACACCGGGGAGCTGTTTTTT	CASSPSLEIRNTGELFF
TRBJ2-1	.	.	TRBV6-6	TGTGCCAGCAGTTACCCAAGCGGGACAAACAATGAGCAGTTCTTC	CASSYPSGTNNEQFF
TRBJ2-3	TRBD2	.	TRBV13	TGTGCCAGCAGCTTAGCGCTGGGACTAGCGGGACCTGATACGCAGTATTTT	CASSLALGLAGPDTQYF
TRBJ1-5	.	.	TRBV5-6	TGTGCCAGCAGCTTGGGTCCGAGCCTCCCGAAGCCCCAGCATTTT	CASSLGPSLPKPQHF
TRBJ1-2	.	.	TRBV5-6	TGTGCCAGCACCGCAGGTACCAACTATGGCTACACCTTC	CASTAGTNYGYTF
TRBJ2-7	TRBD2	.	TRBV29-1	TGCAGCGTTGATCGGACTAGCGGGAGGGAGATCTCCTACGAGCAGTACTTC	CSVDRTSGREISYEQYF
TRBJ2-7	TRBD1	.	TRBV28	TGTGCCAGCAGCACAGGGACAGGCCCCAACTACGAGCAGTACTTC	CASSTGTGPNYEQYF
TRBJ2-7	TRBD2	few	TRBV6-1	TGTGCCAGCAGTGAAGAAACTAGCGTCTACGAGCAGTACTTC	CASSEETSVYEQYF
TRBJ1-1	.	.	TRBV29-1	TGCAGCGGAAGCAGGGGAATCGGTGAAGCTTTCTTT	CSGSRGIGEAFF
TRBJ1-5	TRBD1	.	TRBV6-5	TGTGCCAGCAGTTCTCATGGGACAGGGGGCGTTCAGCCCCAGCATTTT	CASSSHGTGGVQPQHF
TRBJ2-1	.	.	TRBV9	TGTGCCAGCAGCGTAGCGGCCTGGTCGGAGGATGAGCAGTTCTTC	CASSVAAWSEDEQFF
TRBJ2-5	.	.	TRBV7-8	TGTGCCAGCAGCCGAGGACAGACGGAGACCCAGTACTTC	CASSRGQTETQYF
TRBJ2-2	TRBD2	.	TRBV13	TGTGCCAGCAGCCTTCTAGCGGGAGCGGGTACCGGGGAGCTGTTTTTT	CASSLLAGAGTGELFF
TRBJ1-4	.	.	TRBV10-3	TGTGCCATCAGTGAGGGTTTAGGCGGGGAAAAACTGTTTTTT	CAISEGLGGEKLFF
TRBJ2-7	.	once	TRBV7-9	TGTGCCAGCAGCTACCCGGGAAGTTCCTACGAGCAGTACTTC	CASSYPGSSYEQYF
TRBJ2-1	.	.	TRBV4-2	TGTGCCAGCAGCCAATCTAGCGAGAGCTCCTACAATGAGCAGTTCTTC	CASSQSSESSYNEQFF
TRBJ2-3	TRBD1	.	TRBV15	TGTGCCACCAGCAGTGGGACAGGGGGCGCAGATACGCAGTATTTT	CATSSGTGGADTQYF
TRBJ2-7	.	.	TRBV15	TGTGCCACCAGCAGAGGGGAGAGTCTAGCGCTCTCCTACGAGCAGTACTTC	CATSRGESLALSYEQYF
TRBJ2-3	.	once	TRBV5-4	TGTGCCAGCAGCTTACGGACTAACACAGATACGCAGTATTTT	CASSLRTNTDTQYF
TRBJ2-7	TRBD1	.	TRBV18	TGTGCCAGCTCACCACAAGGACAGGGGAGGAACGAGCAGTACTTC	CASSPQGQGRNEQYF
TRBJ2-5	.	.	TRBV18	TGTGCCAGCTCACCCGACGCCAGCGGACAAGAGACCCAGTACTTC	CASSPDASGQETQYF
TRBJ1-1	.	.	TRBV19	TGTGCCAGTAGTATAAGCGGGATATCTGAAGCTTTCTTT	CASSISGISEAFF
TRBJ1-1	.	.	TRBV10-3	TGTGCCATCAGTGAGTTTGGGGGCTCCCTGAACACTGAAGCTTTCTTT	CAISEFGGSLNTEAFF
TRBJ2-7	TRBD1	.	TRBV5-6	TGTGCCAGCAGCTACCGGGACAGGGACGCGCAGTACTTC	CASSYRDRDAQYF
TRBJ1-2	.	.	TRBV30	TGTGCCTGGAGTGGGGGCGCGGATGGCTACACCTTC	CAWSGGADGYTF
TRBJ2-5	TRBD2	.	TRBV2	TGTGCCAGCAAACCGGGACTAGCAGATTATAACCAAGAGACCCAGTACTTC	CASKPGLADYNQETQYF
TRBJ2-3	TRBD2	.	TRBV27	TGTGCCAGCAGTCCAACCACTAGCGGGGGCCCCGTACTGGATACGCAGTATTTT	CASSPTTSGGPVLDTQYF
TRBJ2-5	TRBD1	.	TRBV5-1	TGCGCCAGCAGCTCGGGGTGGACAGGGGACCAAGAGACCCAGTACTTC	CASSSGWTGDQETQYF
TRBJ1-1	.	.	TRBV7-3	TGTGCCAGCAGCTTAAATCCAGGGGCGAACACTGAAGCTTTCTTT	CASSLNPGANTEAFF
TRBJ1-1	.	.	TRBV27	TGTGCCAGCAGCCAAAGGGGGGGTTACACTGAAGCTTTCTTT	CASSQRGGYTEAFF
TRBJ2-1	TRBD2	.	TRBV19	TGTGCCAGTAGTATTACTAGCGGAGGGGGCAATGAGCAGTTCTTC	CASSITSGGGNEQFF
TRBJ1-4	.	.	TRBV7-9	TGTGCCAGCAGCCCGGTTACGACTAATGAAAAACTGTTTTTT	CASSPVTTNEKLFF
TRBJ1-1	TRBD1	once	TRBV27	TGTGCCAGCGGAAAACAGGGGACGGTGGGGAACACTGAAGCTTTCTTT	CASGKQGTVGNTEAFF
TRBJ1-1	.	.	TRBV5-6	TGTGCCAGCAGCTTGGTCGGACACTTCCTCACTGAAGCTTTCTTT	CASSLVGHFLTEAFF
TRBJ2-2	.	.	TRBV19	TGTGCCAGTAGTCCAGGGCATTCGAACACCGGGGAGCTGTTTTTT	CASSPGHSNTGELFF
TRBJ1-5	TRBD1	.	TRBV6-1	TGTGCCATCCGGGACAGCCTCAATCAGCCCCAGCATTTT	CAIRDSLNQPQHF
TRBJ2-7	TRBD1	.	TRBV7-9	TGTGCCAGCAGCTTAGCAGAAGACAGGGCAGGCGAGCAGTACTTC	CASSLAEDRAGEQYF
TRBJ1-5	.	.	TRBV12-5	TGTGCTAGTGGTTTTGAGGATTATAGCAATCAGCCCCAGCATTTT	CASGFEDYSNQPQHF
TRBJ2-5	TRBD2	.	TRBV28	TGTGCCAGCAGTTTGGATAGGCTAGCGGCATACTTC	CASSLDRLAAYF
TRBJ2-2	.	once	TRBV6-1	TGTGCCAGCAGTGAAGCGACAGGGAACACCGGGGAGCTGTTTTTT	CASSEATGNTGELFF
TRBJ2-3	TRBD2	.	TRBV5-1	TGCGCCAGCAGCTTGGAGGGGCGGGAGGGCACAGATACGCAGTATTTT	CASSLEGREGTDTQYF
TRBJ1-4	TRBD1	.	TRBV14	TGTGCCAGCAGCCGATGGGACAGGGGAGATGAAAAACTGTTTTTT	CASSRWDRGDEKLFF
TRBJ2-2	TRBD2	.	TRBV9	TGTGCCAGCAGCGTTTTCGGGACTAGCTCGGGGGAGCTGTTTTTT	CASSVFGTSSGELFF
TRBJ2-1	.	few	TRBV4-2	TGTGCCAGCAGCCAAGAGTCGGGATCAAGCTCCTACAATGAGCAGTTCTTC	CASSQESGSSSYNEQFF
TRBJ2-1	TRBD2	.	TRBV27	TGTGCCAGCAGCCTTGGGACTAGCGGAGCCTACAATGAGCAGTTCTTC	CASSLGTSGAYNEQFF
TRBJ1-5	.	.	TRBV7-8	TGTGCCAGCAGCCCTTTCCAGGGTCAGCCCCAGCATTTT	CASSPFQGQPQHF
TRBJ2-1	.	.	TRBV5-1	TGCGCCAGCAGCGGAATGGGGCATCCGCCTTACAATGAGCAGTTCTTC	CASSGMGHPPYNEQFF
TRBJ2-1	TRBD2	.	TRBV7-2	TGTGCCAGCAGTTCTAGCGGGACCCCTTACAATGAGCAGTTCTTC	CASSSSGTPYNEQFF